Each of the 14 T cell receptor beta chains below was sequenced from the same sample in a study of T cells in localized non-small cell lung cancer. Data came from immunoSEQ multiplex PCR; TCRdb stores just in-frame clones and leaves some out. This sample has roughly 3,000 clones, with around 28% found just once. Sequencing was performed on lung tumor tissue, taken before any cancer treatment. Receptors were obtained from a man aged 40 to 69 with stage I lung adenocarcinoma.

This clone was counted at least ten times. The chain carries TRBV7-2 and TRBJ1-1, with D hard to call. Germline CDR1 is SGHTA and CDR2 is FQGNSA. The CDR3 contains 13 residues. The V gene lost 6 bases and the J gene lost 1 base, with 9 bases spanning the gap. For the CDR3, the DNA is TGTGCCAGCAGTGTTCTACAGAACACTGAAGCTTTCTTT. It translates to CASSVLQNTEAFF.

This clone is labeled medium-sized. The chain employs TRBV9 and TRBJ1-3, with TRBD1 matching 9 bases. This CDR3 has 15 residues. The trim removed 5 bases at V and 2 bases at J, leaving 5 bases unmatched. In germline, CDR1 is SGDLS, CDR2 YYNGEE. This CDR3 is CASRTGTGTGNTIYF. CDR3 in DNA: TGTGCCAGCAGGACCGGGACAGGGACTGGAAACACCATATATTTT.

This clone was seen a handful of times. This sequence joins TRBV9 and TRBJ2-3; 10 bases fit TRBD2. Losses at the gene ends were 3 bases for V and 4 bases for J; bases not matched to a gene: 8. CDR3 size: 16 residues. Germline V gives CDR1 SGDLS, CDR2 YYNGEE. CDR3 region: CASSEPAGGLSDTQYF. The CDR3 DNA follows: TGTGCCAGCAGCGAACCAGCGGGGGGGCTTTCAGATACGCAGTATTTT.

This clone was picked up a small number of times. The CDR3 coding sequence is TGTGCCAGCAGTGCTGGGCAGGGGGACGTAAATGAGCAGTTCTTC. This sequence encodes CASSAGQGDVNEQFF. V usage is TRBV6-7 and J usage is TRBJ2-1; 7 bases agree with TRBD1. TRBV6-7 is noted as an ORF with a role that remains uncertain. The CDR3 spans 15 residues. V was pared by 5 bases and J by 7 bases, with 11 bases of the junction left unmatched.

This clone turned up a few times. The rearrangement joins TRBV9 to TRBJ1-6; 8 bases match TRBD1. V shed 5 bases, J shed 7 bases, and the junction held 5 bases outside the gene matches. The germline gives CDR1 SGDLS, CDR2 YYNGEE. CDR3 length: 14 amino acids. CDR3 DNA sequence: TGTGCCAGCAGACCGACAGGGGACAATTCACCCCTCCACTTT. This encodes CASRPTGDNSPLHF.

The chain combines TRBV18 with TRBJ2-3; the match to TRBD1 covers 7 bases. Germline values: CDR1 KGHSH, CDR2 LQKENI. The ends lost 5 bases at V and 3 bases at J; junction bases unmatched: 5. The CDR3 is 14 residues long. The CDR3 region has the DNA TGTGCCAGCTCAAGACGACAGGGTACAGATACGCAGTATTTT. The encoded protein is CASSRRQGTDTQYF.

This clone was seen a handful of times. The CDR3, as DNA: TGTGCCAGCTCACTACGACAGGGAGCCAGAAACACCATATATTTT. Translation gives CASSLRQGARNTIYF. This rearrangement joins TRBV18 to TRBJ1-3, with 7 bases identical to TRBD1. CDR3 size: 15 residues. Germline V gene lookup returns CDR1 KGHSH and CDR2 LQKENI. V dropped 4 bases and J dropped 5; count of bases not matched to a gene: 8.

Sample share makes this clone medium-sized. The chain joins TRBV6-8 to TRBJ1-1, with no clear D. Germline loops: CDR1 MNHGY, CDR2 SAAAGT. Trimming took off 4 bases at V and 1 base at J, with 13 bases between the two ends. CDR3 length equals 15 residues. DNA of the CDR3: TGTGCCAGCAGTTTTCTAGAGGGAGGGAACACTGAAGCTTTCTTT. Protein sequence: CASSFLEGGNTEAFF.

Sample share makes this clone medium-sized. V and J are TRBV11-3 and TRBJ1-6, with D possibly matching TRBD1 (6 bases). The CDR3 consists of 15 residues. Germline loops: CDR1 SGHNT, CDR2 YENEEA. Trimming stripped 1 base from V and 6 bases from J, with 10 bases between. CDR3 amino acids: CASSLVGGTNSPLHF. In nucleotides, the CDR3 is TGTGCCAGCAGCTTAGTGGGGGGCACTAATTCACCCCTCCACTTT.

The V gene is TRBV6-8, the J gene TRBJ2-5; D might be TRBD1 or TRBD2, each matching 6 bases. V dropped 6 bases and J dropped 2 bases, with 19 bases sitting between them. The CDR3 loop spans 16 amino acids. The germline gives CDR1 MNHGY, CDR2 SAAAGT. The CDR3 protein is CASRDLQTGTQETQYF. Written as DNA, the CDR3 is TGTGCCAGCAGGGACCTTCAAACAGGGACTCAAGAGACCCAGTACTTC.

This clone was recorded a few times. The chain carries TRBV11-3 and TRBJ2-5; 11 nucleotides agree with TRBD1. The V gene's germline CDR1 is SGHNT and CDR2 YENEEA. The V and J ends lost 5 bases and 3 bases, in that order; junction bases with no gene match: 8. The CDR3 is 16 amino acids. Here the CDR3 reads CASSQPPGQGEETQYF. CDR3 sequence (DNA): TGTGCCAGCAGCCAACCCCCGGGACAGGGGGAAGAGACCCAGTACTTC.

The chain carries TRBV19 and TRBJ1-4; D gene unclear. Germline assignment: CDR1 LNHDA and CDR2 SQIVND (reference sequence). V lost 3 bases, J lost 0 bases, and 8 bases lay in between. The CDR3 loop spans 15 amino acids. The CDR3 region has the DNA TGTGCCAGTAGTATTGCGGGAGCAACTAATGAAAAACTGTTTTTT. It specifies CASSIAGATNEKLFF.

V usage is TRBV19 and J usage is TRBJ2-2; 8 bases align to TRBD2. There are 15 residues in the CDR3. The V and J ends lost 2 bases and 4 bases, in that order; junction bases with no gene match: 3. Looked up from germline, CDR1 is LNHDA and CDR2 is SQIVND (reference sequence). CDR3 in DNA: TGTGCCAGTAGTATACAACGGGGGGGCACCGGGGAGCTGTTTTTT. Translating gives CASSIQRGGTGELFF.

This clone was seen more than once but under ten times. V usage is TRBV7-2 and J usage is TRBJ2-7; no reliable D call. The germline V gene has CDR1 SGHTA and CDR2 FQGNSA. The V end lost 0 bases, the J end lost 7 bases, and 10 bases lay between the germline ends. The CDR3 has 13 residues. CDR3 nucleotide sequence: TGTGCCAGCAGCTTAGCAGGGTCTCGAGAGCAGTACTTC. This translates into CASSLAGSREQYF.